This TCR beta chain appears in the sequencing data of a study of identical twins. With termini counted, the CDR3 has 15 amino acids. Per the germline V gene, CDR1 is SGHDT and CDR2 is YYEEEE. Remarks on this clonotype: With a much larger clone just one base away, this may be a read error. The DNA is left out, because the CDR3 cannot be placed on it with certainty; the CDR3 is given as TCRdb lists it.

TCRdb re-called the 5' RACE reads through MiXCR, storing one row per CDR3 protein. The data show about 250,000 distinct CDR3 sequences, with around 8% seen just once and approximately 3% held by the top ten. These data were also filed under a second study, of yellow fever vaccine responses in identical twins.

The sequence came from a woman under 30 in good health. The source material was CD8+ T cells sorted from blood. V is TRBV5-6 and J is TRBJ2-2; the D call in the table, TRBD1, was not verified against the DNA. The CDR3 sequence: CASSSVGTGSGEPFF.